Sequencing of this T cell receptor (beta chain) was carried out in a study of PD-L1 blockade in urothelial cancer. TCRdb's table, derived via immunoSEQ multiplex PCR, lists solely in-frame clones and lacks some. The sample includes approximately 79,000 clones, approximately 80% of them seen just once. Germline-derived CDR1 and CDR2 are KGHSH and LQKENI. V was pared by 6 bases and J by 2 bases, with 11 bases between. This CDR3 spans 13 amino acids. This clone was observed once. Time point meaning: pretreatment peripheral blood. The sequenced sample was PBMCs, obtained around atezolizumab (anti-PD-L1) treatment. The V and J genes are TRBV18 and TRBJ2-7, with TRBD1 as a possible D gene (5 bases). This TCR was recovered from a middle-aged man with urothelial cancer. CDR3 in DNA: TGTGCCAGCTCGCCATTGGACACCTACGAGCAGTACTTC. It encodes CASSPLDTYEQYF.